A single sample is the source of the 28 T cell receptor beta chains below, sequenced in a study of beta chain features in type 1 diabetes. Expressed TCRB transcripts were sequenced because the isolated RNA had all been reverse transcribed beforehand. The data were produced by immunoSEQ multiplex PCR, yet TCRdb's version contains in-frame clones alone and is incomplete. The sample has hundreds of thousands of clones; roughly 8% are singletons. Source material: central memory CD4+ T cells from blood. The receptors come from a woman between 18 and 30 years old in good health.

The table lists this clone with a few counts. The gene calls are TRBV19 and TRBJ2-1, with 9 bases aligning to TRBD1. The CDR3 totals 16 residues. Per the germline V gene, CDR1 is LNHDA and CDR2 is SQIVND (reference sequence). V dropped 4 bases and J dropped 10; count of bases not matched to a gene: 14. CDR3 coding DNA: TGTGCCAGTAGTAGACCCGGGACAGGGCCATATCAGGAGCAGTTCTTC. This gives the protein CASSRPGTGPYQEQFF.

Ten or more counts support this clone. This chain uses TRBV12-2 with TRBJ2-2; the D call TRBD2 from the table was never checked on the DNA. TRBV12-2 is termed a pseudogene. The CDR3 spans 16 residues. The CDR3 region has the DNA TGTGCAAGTCGCCAAAGAGGGCGGGAGGACACCGGGGAGCTGTTTTTT. Translation gives CASRQRGREDTGELFF.

The sample holds a few counts of this clone. The V call is TRBV7-9, the J call TRBJ2-7; 8 bases map to TRBD1. V dropped 8 bases and J dropped 5; count of bases not matched to a gene: 8. From germline, CDR1 is SEHNR and CDR2 FQNEAQ (reference sequence). This CDR3 comprises 13 residues. CDR3 DNA: TGTGCCAGCCTCTCGGACAGGGACCACGAGCAGTACTTC. Its protein is CASLSDRDHEQYF.

This clone was seen at least ten times. V usage is TRBV2 and J usage is TRBJ1-2; tentatively, D is TRBD1 (6 bases). V gave up 7 bases and J gave up 4 bases, with 16 bases separating them. The CDR3 contains 14 residues. CDR1 and CDR2 from the germline V gene are SNHLY and FYNNEI. CDR3 sequence (DNA): TGTGCCAGCACCACAGGGAGTGGGGCCTATGGCTACACCTTC. The encoded protein is CASTTGSGAYGYTF.

This clone was detected only a few times. The chain is built from TRBV27 and TRBJ2-5, with 14 bases identical to TRBD2. V shed 5 bases, J shed 2 bases, and the junction held 4 bases outside the gene matches. In germline, CDR1 is MNHEY, CDR2 SMNVEV (reference sequence). The CDR3 extends over 16 amino acids. The CDR3 DNA reads as TGTGCCAGCAGTCCAGGGACTAGCGGGGGACAAGAGACCCAGTACTTC. Residues: CASSPGTSGGQETQYF.

This clone was seen a few times. The rearrangement links TRBV25-1 to TRBJ2-2, with D uncertain. CDR3 length: 13 amino acids. Germline CDR1 reads MGHDK; CDR2 reads SYGVNS. The germline V and J ends were trimmed by 7 bases and 5 bases, with 11 bases remaining between them. The DNA of the CDR3 is TGTGCCAGCACTCGGACCGAAACCGGGGAGCTGTTTTTT. It yields the protein CASTRTETGELFF.

The genes are TRBV25-1 and TRBJ1-1; D uncertain. CDR1 is MGHDK, CDR2 SYGVNS, per germline. Between the trimmed V and J ends, which lost 6 bases and 1 base, there was a span of 15 bases. The CDR3 has 15 amino acids. CDR3 sequence reads: CASREERTGNTEAFF. In nucleotides, the CDR3 is TGTGCCAGCAGGGAAGAGAGGACCGGGAACACTGAAGCTTTCTTT.

V is TRBV23-1 and J is TRBJ2-7; D is unresolved. TRBV23-1 is an ORF, with its function uncertain. The CDR3 covers 15 residues. V lost 1 base and J 3 bases, leaving 13 bases between the germline ends. The DNA of the CDR3 is TGCGCCAGCAGTCAATTGCAGCTACAAGGCTACGAGCAGTACTTC. Protein sequence: CASSQLQLQGYEQYF.

The sample holds a few counts of this clone. This rearrangement joins TRBV15 to TRBJ1-1; TRBD1 agrees at 10 bases. This CDR3 is 15 amino acids long. From germline, CDR1 is LNHNV and CDR2 YYDKDF (reference sequence). The junction had 9 bases not matched to a gene; V was cut back by 6 bases and J by 5 bases. The CDR3 loop reads CATRGDKDRGTEAFF. CDR3 coding DNA: TGTGCCACCAGAGGCGACAAGGACAGGGGGACTGAAGCTTTCTTT.

This clone was detected many times. The chain recombines TRBV28 with TRBJ2-6, with a weak D call TRBD1 (5 bases). V was trimmed by 5 bases and J by 2 bases, leaving 10 bases between them. CDR3 length: 15 amino acids. Germline CDR1 is MDHEN and CDR2 is SYDVKM. CDR3 in DNA: TGTGCCAGCAGTCAGACAGTCACTGGGGCCAACGTCCTGACTTTC. It translates to CASSQTVTGANVLTF.

The table lists this clone with a few counts. The genes are TRBV25-1 and TRBJ2-2; D gene unclear. The V and J ends lost 4 bases and 5 bases respectively, with 8 bases between them. This CDR3 spans 13 amino acids. Germline CDR1 and CDR2: MGHDK and SYGVNS. CDR3 bases: TGTGCCAGCAGTGTGGACGGTACCGGGGAGCTGTTTTTT. Translation: CASSVDGTGELFF.

This clone was found a few times. The J gene is TRBJ2-4, the V gene TRBV6-6; 7 nucleotides agree with TRBD1. In germline, CDR1 is MNHNY, CDR2 SVGAGI (reference sequence). The CDR3 sequence is 14 residues long. V dropped 5 bases and J dropped 7; count of bases not matched to a gene: 8. The CDR3: CASSLAGTENIQYF. CDR3 bases: TGTGCCAGCAGTCTGGCCGGGACAGAGAACATTCAGTACTTC.

The chain combines TRBV2 with TRBJ1-3; D remains unclear. Trimming removed 5 bases from V and 3 bases from J, with 8 bases in between. This CDR3 is 13 amino acids long. Germline V gives CDR1 SNHLY, CDR2 FYNNEI. The CDR3 loop is CASSILGGNTIYF. CDR3 nucleotide sequence: TGTGCCAGCAGTATCCTAGGTGGAAACACCATATATTTT. Complete variable domain (other parts from reference TRBV2 and TRBJ1-3): EPEVTQTPSHQVTQMGQEVILRCVPISNHLYFYWYRQILGQKVEFLVSFYNNEISEKSEIFDDQFSVERPDGSNFTLKIRSTKLEDSAMYFCASSILGGNTIYFGEGSWLTVV.

In this sample, this clone turned up a few times. The CDR3 here is CASRDYSGGRSGKDEQFF. CDR3 DNA: TGTGCCAGCAGGGATTATAGCGGAGGTCGTTCCGGGAAGGATGAGCAGTTCTTC. This chain joins TRBV2 and TRBJ2-1; D might be TRBD2 (6 bases). This CDR3 has 18 residues. V lost 6 bases and J lost 8, with 29 bases in between. The V gene's germline CDR1 is SNHLY and CDR2 FYNNEI.

This clone occurred a few times. J is TRBJ2-3 and V is TRBV7-9; TRBD1 matches 7 bases. The CDR3 has 15 amino acids. CDR1 is SEHNR and CDR2 is FQNEAQ in the germline V gene (reference sequence). Losses at the gene ends were 5 bases for V and 2 bases for J; bases not matched to a gene: 7. The CDR3 region has the DNA TGTGCCAGCAGCCGGACAGGTATCTTCACAGATACGCAGTATTTT. Protein sequence: CASSRTGIFTDTQYF.

The rearrangement uses TRBV23-1 and TRBJ1-4; no definite D call. TRBV23-1 is reported as an ORF; its role is uncertain. The CDR3 length is 18 residues. Trimming pared 0 bases from V and 4 bases from J, leaving 18 bases between. In nucleotides, the CDR3 is TGCGCCAGCAGTCAATCTGCGACCTGGTGGGTCGTTAATGAAAAACTGTTTTTT. It specifies CASSQSATWWVVNEKLFF.

About this clone itself: Being one base from a much bigger clone, this may be a read error. The rearrangement uses TRBV4-2 and TRBJ2-7; 11 nucleotides align to TRBD2. The V gene's germline CDR1 is LGHNA and CDR2 YNFKEQ. This CDR3 contains 13 residues. CDR3 in amino acids: CASSQDSGLAASF. Written as DNA, the CDR3 is TGTGCCAGCAGCCAAGATTCGGGACTAGCGGCTAGCTTC.

The chain uses TRBV13 and TRBJ2-7; TRBD1 agrees at 7 bases. The CDR3 is made up of 16 amino acids. The junction had 12 bases not matched to a gene; V was cut back by 5 bases and J by 2 bases. Germline CDR1 reads PRHDT; CDR2 reads FYEKMQ (reference sequence). As DNA, the CDR3 is TGTGCCAGCAGCGCGCGACAGGGTCGGGGAACCTACGAGCAGTACTTC. It encodes CASSARQGRGTYEQYF.

The chain couples TRBV28 to TRBJ2-7; D gene unclear. The V end was cut by 4 bases, the J end by 0 bases, with 10 bases between. Per the germline V gene, CDR1 is MDHEN and CDR2 is SYDVKM. This CDR3 has 14 amino acids. CDR3 amino acids: CASSSTTFSYEQYF. DNA of the CDR3: TGTGCCAGCAGTTCTACAACCTTCTCCTACGAGCAGTACTTC.

This clone was counted many times. The chain has TRBV19 and TRBJ1-5, with D maybe TRBD1 (5 bases). V was trimmed by 5 bases and J by 8 bases, leaving 16 bases between them. The CDR3 has 14 amino acids. CDR1 is LNHDA, CDR2 SQIVND, per germline (reference sequence). Here the CDR3 reads CASSPVGTWKPQHF. The CDR3, as DNA: TGTGCCAGTAGTCCTGTCGGGACCTGGAAGCCCCAGCATTTT.

The chain is built from TRBV7-9 and TRBJ1-3, with D perhaps matching TRBD1 (5 bases). CDR3 length: 16 amino acids. The germline V gene encodes CDR1 SEHNR and CDR2 FQNEAQ (reference sequence). Trimming stripped 6 bases from V and 0 bases from J, with 15 bases between. CDR3 loop: CASSYGQKFSGNTIYF. In DNA form, the CDR3 reads TGTGCCAGCAGTTACGGACAAAAATTCTCTGGAAACACCATATATTTT.

Points on this clone: Other DNA variants within this sample encode the same CDR3. The chain has TRBV7-2 and TRBJ2-1; 12 bases are a match to TRBD2. The CDR3 has 15 amino acids. CDR1 is SGHTA and CDR2 is FQGNSA in the germline V gene. Losses at the gene ends were 5 bases for V and 5 bases for J; bases not matched to a gene: 4. The CDR3 reads CASSPSGRGNNEQFF. The CDR3 DNA reads as TGTGCCAGCAGCCCTAGCGGGAGGGGAAACAATGAGCAGTTCTTC.

This clone showed up many times. The chain combines TRBV10-3 with TRBJ2-7, with no clear D. Germline CDR1 and CDR2: ENHRY and SYGVKD. Trimming took 0 bases from V and 0 from J, leaving 12 bases between them. The CDR3 has 16 amino acids. The CDR3 sequence: CAISESGTKNSYEQYF. As DNA, the CDR3 is TGTGCCATCAGTGAGTCAGGCACCAAAAACTCCTACGAGCAGTACTTC.

This chain joins TRBV7-2 and TRBJ2-4; D tentatively reads TRBD1 or TRBD2 (5 bases each). Germline CDR1 is SGHTA and CDR2 is FQGNSA. The germline V and J ends were trimmed by 5 bases and 0 bases, with 11 bases remaining between them. CDR3 length: 15 amino acids. CDR3 nucleotide sequence: TGTGCCAGCAGCCCTATTGGGGGAGCCAAAAACATTCAGTACTTC. Its translation: CASSPIGGAKNIQYF.

The rearrangement joins TRBV6-5 to TRBJ2-4; maybe TRBD2 (6 bases). The CDR3 runs 16 residues. Trimming pared 0 bases from V and 6 bases from J, leaving 15 bases between. CDR1 is MNHEY and CDR2 is SVGAGI in the germline V gene. DNA of the CDR3: TGTGCCAGCAGTTACTCTTACGGGTTCGGGGGAAACATTCAGTACTTC. Translated, it gives CASSYSYGFGGNIQYF.

The CDR3 spells CASSLRQLPNTGELFF. CDR3 DNA sequence: TGCGCCAGCAGCTTGAGGCAGCTACCTAACACCGGGGAGCTGTTTTTT. This rearrangement joins TRBV5-1 to TRBJ2-2; D ambiguous. Germline CDR1 reads SGHRS; CDR2 reads YFSETQ. Trimming left V 1 base short and J 2 bases short, with 12 bases between. This CDR3 has 16 residues.

This clone was counted only a few times. The V gene is TRBV6-1, the J gene TRBJ2-7; TRBD2 matches 16 bases. Trimming at V came to 3 bases and at J to 4 bases, leaving 6 bases not matched to a gene. This CDR3 contains 17 residues. Germline loops: CDR1 MNHNS, CDR2 SASEGT. DNA for the CDR3: TGTGCCAGCAGTGACCCGGGACTAGCGGGAGGGCGGTACGAGCAGTACTTC. Translated: CASSDPGLAGGRYEQYF.

The chain uses TRBV5-8 and TRBJ2-1, with 7 bases identical to TRBD2. J lost 11 bases, V lost 7 bases, and 12 bases had no gene match. This CDR3 has 13 residues. In germline, CDR1 is SGHTS, CDR2 YDEGEE. CDR3: CASRREDTAKQFF. CDR3 coding DNA: TGTGCCAGCCGACGGGAGGACACCGCGAAGCAGTTCTTC. Filled out from reference TRBV5-8 and TRBJ2-1, the complete variable domain reads EAGVTQSPTHLIKTRGQQATLRCSPISGHTSVYWYQQALGLGLQFLLWYDEGEERNRGNFPPRFSGRQFPNYSSELNVNALELEDSALYLCASRREDTAKQFFGPGTRLTVL.